This TCR beta chain emerged from a study of T cells in Graves' hyperthyroidism and ophthalmopathy. RNA transcripts gave rise to amplified TCR beta CDR3 regions. An initial round of RT-PCR targeting the TCR CDR3 relied on the HTBI primer set. Each CDR3 protein is one row after TCRdb ran MiXCR on the multiplex PCR reads. The table has 500,000 to 800,000 distinct CDR3 sequences, 45% seen once. V shed 1 base and J shed 0 bases, with 9 bases lying between them. This CDR3 is built from 15 residues. Germline CDR1 is SEHNR and CDR2 is FQNEAQ (reference sequence). The receptor's source is an adult man with Graves' disease, either hyperthyroidism or ophthalmopathy (not recorded which). Sequencing used peripheral blood or thyroid tissue (not recorded which). The rearrangement uses TRBV7-9 and TRBJ1-1; D remains ambiguous. In nucleotides, the CDR3 is TGTGCCAGCAGCTTAGATGTGGCCTTGAACACTGAAGCTTTCTTT. Protein product: CASSLDVALNTEAFF.